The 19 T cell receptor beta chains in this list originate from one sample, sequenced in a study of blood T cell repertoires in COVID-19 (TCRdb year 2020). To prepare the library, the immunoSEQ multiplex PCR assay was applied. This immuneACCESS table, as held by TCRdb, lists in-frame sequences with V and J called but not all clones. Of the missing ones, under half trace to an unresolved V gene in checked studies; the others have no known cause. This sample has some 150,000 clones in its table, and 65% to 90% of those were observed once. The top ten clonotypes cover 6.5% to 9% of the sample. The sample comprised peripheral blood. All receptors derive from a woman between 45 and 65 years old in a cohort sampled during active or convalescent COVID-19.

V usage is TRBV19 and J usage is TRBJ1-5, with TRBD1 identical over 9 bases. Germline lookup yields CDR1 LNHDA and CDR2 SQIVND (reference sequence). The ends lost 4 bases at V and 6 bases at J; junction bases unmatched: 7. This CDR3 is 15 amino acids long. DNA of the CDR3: TGTGCCAGTAGTACGACAGGGGGGATAGGTCAGCCCCAGCATTTT. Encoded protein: CASSTTGGIGQPQHF.

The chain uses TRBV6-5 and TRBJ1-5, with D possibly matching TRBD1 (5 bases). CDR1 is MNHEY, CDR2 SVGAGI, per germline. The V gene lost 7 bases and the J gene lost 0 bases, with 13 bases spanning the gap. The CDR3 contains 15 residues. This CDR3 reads CASISWGNSNQPQHF. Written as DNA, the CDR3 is TGTGCCAGCATATCTTGGGGCAATAGCAATCAGCCCCAGCATTTT.

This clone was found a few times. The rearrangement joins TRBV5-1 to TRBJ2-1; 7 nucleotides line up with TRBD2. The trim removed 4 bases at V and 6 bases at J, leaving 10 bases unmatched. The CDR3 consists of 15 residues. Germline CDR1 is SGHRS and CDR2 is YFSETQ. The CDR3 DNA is TGCGCCAGCAGCCTACGGACTAGTCTTGGCAATGAGCAGTTCTTC. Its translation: CASSLRTSLGNEQFF.

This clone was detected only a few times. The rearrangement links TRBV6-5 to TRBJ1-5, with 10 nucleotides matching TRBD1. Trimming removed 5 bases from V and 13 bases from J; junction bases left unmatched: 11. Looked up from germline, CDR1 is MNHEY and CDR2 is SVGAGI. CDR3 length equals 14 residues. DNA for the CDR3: TGTGCCAGCAGTACCGGGACAGGGGAATTGTTGCAGCATTTT. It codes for CASSTGTGELLQHF.

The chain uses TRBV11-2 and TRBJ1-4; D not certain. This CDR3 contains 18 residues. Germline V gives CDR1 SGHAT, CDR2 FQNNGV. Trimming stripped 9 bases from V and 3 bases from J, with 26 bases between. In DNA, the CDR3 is TGTGCCAGTCCCGCCCTGAAATTAGAAAGAAGAGCTAATGAAAAACTGTTTTTT. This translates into CASPALKLERRANEKLFF.

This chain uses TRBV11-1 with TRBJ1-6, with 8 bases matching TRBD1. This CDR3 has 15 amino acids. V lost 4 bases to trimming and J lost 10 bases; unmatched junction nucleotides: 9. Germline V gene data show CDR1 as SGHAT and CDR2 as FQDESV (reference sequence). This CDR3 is CASSSTQGARSPLHF. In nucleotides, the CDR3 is TGTGCCAGCAGCTCCACGCAGGGGGCAAGATCACCCCTCCACTTT.

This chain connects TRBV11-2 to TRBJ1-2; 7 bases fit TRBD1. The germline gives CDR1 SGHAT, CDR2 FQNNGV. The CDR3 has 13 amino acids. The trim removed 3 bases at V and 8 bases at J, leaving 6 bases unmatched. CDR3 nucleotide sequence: TGTGCCAGCAGCTTCACAGGGGCGCGCGGCTACACCTTC. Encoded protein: CASSFTGARGYTF.

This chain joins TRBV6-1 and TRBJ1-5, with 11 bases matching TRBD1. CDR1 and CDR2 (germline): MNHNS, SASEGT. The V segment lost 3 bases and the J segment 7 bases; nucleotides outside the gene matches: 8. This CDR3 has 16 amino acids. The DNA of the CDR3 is TGTGCCAGCAGTGAGGGGACAGGGGGAATTTGGCAGCCCCAGCATTTT. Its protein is CASSEGTGGIWQPQHF.

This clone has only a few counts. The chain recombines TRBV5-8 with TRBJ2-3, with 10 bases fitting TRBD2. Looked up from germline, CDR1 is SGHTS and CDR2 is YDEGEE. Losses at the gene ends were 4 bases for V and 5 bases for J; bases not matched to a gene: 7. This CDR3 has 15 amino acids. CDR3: CASSRRTSGGDTQYF. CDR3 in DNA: TGTGCCAGCAGCCGGCGGACTAGCGGAGGAGATACGCAGTATTTT. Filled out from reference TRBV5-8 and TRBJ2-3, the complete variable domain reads EAGVTQSPTHLIKTRGQQATLRCSPISGHTSVYWYQQALGLGLQFLLWYDEGEERNRGNFPPRFSGRQFPNYSSELNVNALELEDSALYLCASSRRTSGGDTQYFGPGTRLTVL.

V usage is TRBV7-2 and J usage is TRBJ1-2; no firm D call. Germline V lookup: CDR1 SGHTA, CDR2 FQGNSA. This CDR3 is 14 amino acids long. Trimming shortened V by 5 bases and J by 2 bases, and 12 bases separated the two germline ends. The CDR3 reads CASSPLDGNYGYTF. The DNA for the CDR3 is TGTGCCAGCAGCCCCCTAGACGGGAACTATGGCTACACCTTC. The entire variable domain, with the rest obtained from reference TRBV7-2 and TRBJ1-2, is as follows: GAGVSQSPSNKVTEKGKDVELRCDPISGHTALYWYRQSLGQGLEFLIYFQGNSAPDKSGLPSDRFSAERTGGSVSTLTIQRTQQEDSAVYLCASSPLDGNYGYTFGSGTRLTVV.

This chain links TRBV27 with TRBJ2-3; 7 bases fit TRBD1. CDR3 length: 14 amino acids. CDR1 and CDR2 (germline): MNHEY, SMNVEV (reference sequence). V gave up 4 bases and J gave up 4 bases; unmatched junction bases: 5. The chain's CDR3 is CASSSRQGSDTQYF. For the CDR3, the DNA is TGTGCCAGCAGTTCAAGACAGGGATCAGATACGCAGTATTTT.

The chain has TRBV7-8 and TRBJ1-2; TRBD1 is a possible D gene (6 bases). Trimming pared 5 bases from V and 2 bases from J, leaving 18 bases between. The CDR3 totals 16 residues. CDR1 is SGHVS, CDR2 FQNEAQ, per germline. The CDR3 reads CASSPFGGQENYGYTF. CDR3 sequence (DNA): TGTGCCAGCAGCCCCTTCGGGGGGCAGGAGAACTATGGCTACACCTTC.

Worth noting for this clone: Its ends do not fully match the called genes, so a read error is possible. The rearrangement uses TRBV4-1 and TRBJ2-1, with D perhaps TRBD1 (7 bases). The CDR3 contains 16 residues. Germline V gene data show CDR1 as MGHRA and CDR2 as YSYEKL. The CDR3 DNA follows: TGCGCCAGCAGCCAGGCGGGACAGCATTCCTTCAATGAGCAGTTCTTC. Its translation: CASSQAGQHSFNEQFF.

The CDR3 here is CASSLSAQGGETQYF. The CDR3 coding sequence is TGCGCCAGCAGCTTGTCAGCCCAGGGGGGAGAGACCCAGTACTTC. The chain employs TRBV5-1 and TRBJ2-5; D is possibly TRBD1 (7 bases). Germline assignment: CDR1 SGHRS and CDR2 YFSETQ. The CDR3 runs to 15 residues. V lost 1 base and J 4 bases, leaving 14 bases between the germline ends.

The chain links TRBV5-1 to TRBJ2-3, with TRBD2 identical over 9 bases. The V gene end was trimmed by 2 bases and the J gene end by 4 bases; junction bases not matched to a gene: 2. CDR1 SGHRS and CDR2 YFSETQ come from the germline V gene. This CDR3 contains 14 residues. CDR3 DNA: TGCGCCAGCAGCTTTAGCGGGGGCCCAGATACGCAGTATTTT. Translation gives CASSFSGGPDTQYF.

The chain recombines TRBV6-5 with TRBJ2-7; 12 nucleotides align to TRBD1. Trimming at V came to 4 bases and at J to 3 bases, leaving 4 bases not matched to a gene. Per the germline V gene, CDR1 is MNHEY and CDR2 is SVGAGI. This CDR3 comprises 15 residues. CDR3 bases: TGTGCCAGCAGTTTGGGACAGGGGGCTATCTACGAGCAGTACTTC. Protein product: CASSLGQGAIYEQYF.

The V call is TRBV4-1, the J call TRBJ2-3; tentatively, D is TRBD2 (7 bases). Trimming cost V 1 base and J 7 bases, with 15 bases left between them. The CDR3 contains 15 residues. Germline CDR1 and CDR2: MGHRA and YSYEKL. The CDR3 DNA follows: TGCGCCAGCAGCCAAGGGACTAGGGGGGCTAATACGCAGTATTTT. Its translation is CASSQGTRGANTQYF.

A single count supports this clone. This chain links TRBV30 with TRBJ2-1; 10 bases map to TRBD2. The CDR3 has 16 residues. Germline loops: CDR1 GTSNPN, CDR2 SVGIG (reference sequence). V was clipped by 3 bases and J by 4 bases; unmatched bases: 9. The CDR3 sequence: CAWREILAGEYNEQFF. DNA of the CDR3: TGTGCCTGGAGAGAAATTCTAGCGGGGGAATACAATGAGCAGTTCTTC.

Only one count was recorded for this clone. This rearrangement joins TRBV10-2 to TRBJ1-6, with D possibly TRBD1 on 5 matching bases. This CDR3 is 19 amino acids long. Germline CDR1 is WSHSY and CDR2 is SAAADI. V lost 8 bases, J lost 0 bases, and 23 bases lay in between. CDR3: CASSRGPQATGSYNSPLHF. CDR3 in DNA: TGCGCCAGCTCCCGAGGCCCACAGGCCACTGGCTCCTATAATTCACCCCTCCACTTT.